Shown below are 15 T cell receptor beta chains from a single sample sequenced in a study of OX40 agonist ivuxolimab in advanced cancers. TCRdb's table, derived via immunoSEQ multiplex PCR, lists solely in-frame clones and lacks some. The sample yields tens of thousands of clones, about nine tenths seen once. This material consisted of CD4+ or CD8+ T cells sorted from blood, taken in a trial of the OX40 agonist ivuxolimab. The receptors stem from an adult with an advanced solid tumor such as melanoma, head and neck, liver or kidney cancer.

The genes are TRBV7-9 and TRBJ2-5; tentatively, D is TRBD1 (6 bases). The CDR3 loop spans 12 amino acids. Germline V CDR1 and CDR2: SEHNR, FQNEAQ (reference sequence). V dropped 7 bases and J dropped 1 base, with 7 bases sitting between them. The DNA for the CDR3 is TGTGCCAGCAACAGGGTCCAAGAGACCCAGTACTTC. It codes for CASNRVQETQYF.

The chain combines TRBV10-2 with TRBJ2-3, with 7 bases identical to TRBD1. The germline V gene encodes CDR1 WSHSY and CDR2 SAAADI. The V segment lost 0 bases and the J segment 4 bases; nucleotides outside the gene matches: 13. The CDR3 has 18 amino acids. CDR3 bases: TGCGCCAGCAGTGAGTCCAACGAAGGGGGCGCATGGTCAGATACGCAGTATTTT. Residues: CASSESNEGGAWSDTQYF.

This clone has only one observation. The chain has TRBV5-1 and TRBJ2-3; 8 bases map to TRBD2. This CDR3 has 17 amino acids. Trimming took 5 bases from V and 6 from J; bases not matched to a gene: 17. Germline lookup yields CDR1 SGHRS and CDR2 YFSETQ. The CDR3 sequence: CASSYGERERFPDTQYF. The CDR3 nucleotides are TGCGCCAGCAGTTACGGGGAGCGGGAGCGATTTCCCGATACGCAGTATTTT.

The CDR3 loop is CASSLSGWDEAFF. CDR3 in DNA: TGTGCCAGCAGCTTATCCGGCTGGGATGAAGCTTTCTTT. This chain uses TRBV7-9 with TRBJ1-1; D is uncertain. The V and J ends lost 2 bases and 7 bases respectively, with 11 bases between them. The CDR3 is made up of 13 amino acids. Germline V gene lookup returns CDR1 SEHNR and CDR2 FQNEAQ (reference sequence). Based on the CDR3 plus reference TRBV7-9 and TRBJ1-1, the full variable domain is DTGVSQNPRHKITKRGQNVTFRCDPISEHNRLYWYRQTLGQGPEFLTYFQNEAQLEKSRLLSDRFSAERPKGSFSTLEIQRTEQGDSAMYLCASSLSGWDEAFFGQGTRLTVV.

The V call is TRBV2, the J call TRBJ1-6; 9 bases align to TRBD1. The CDR3 totals 15 residues. Trimming removed 4 bases from V and 9 bases from J; junction bases left unmatched: 7. Germline values: CDR1 SNHLY, CDR2 FYNNEI. The CDR3 protein is CASSGLQGAGSPLHF. The CDR3 nucleotides are TGTGCCAGCAGTGGGTTACAGGGGGCTGGTTCACCCCTCCACTTT.

The chain uses TRBV2 and TRBJ2-5, with 10 bases identical to TRBD2. The V segment lost 8 bases and the J segment 4 bases; nucleotides outside the gene matches: 7. This CDR3 is 14 amino acids long. Germline V gene lookup returns CDR1 SNHLY and CDR2 FYNNEI. CDR3 region: CASEREGPSETQYF. CDR3 coding DNA: TGTGCCAGCGAGCGGGAGGGCCCTTCAGAGACCCAGTACTTC.

J is TRBJ2-1 and V is TRBV20-1; no firm D call. The V end lost 2 bases, the J end lost 9 bases, and 8 bases lay between the germline ends. CDR3 size: 11 residues. CDR1 is DFQATT, CDR2 SNEGSKA, per germline (reference sequence). For the CDR3, the DNA is TGCAGTGCTAGAACCAGCAGTGAGCAGTTCTTC. The encoded protein is CSARTSSEQFF.

This clone was picked up one time. The chain combines TRBV19 with TRBJ1-4, with D possibly TRBD1 on 5 matching bases. Germline V gene lookup returns CDR1 LNHDA and CDR2 SQIVND (reference sequence). The CDR3 has 15 residues. The V gene lost 1 base and the J gene lost 8 bases, with 14 bases spanning the gap. CDR3 protein: CASSIGGEVNEKLFF. The DNA for the CDR3 is TGTGCCAGTAGTATAGGGGGGGAGGTGAACGAAAAACTGTTTTTT.

The chain links TRBV10-3 to TRBJ2-2, with 8 bases fitting TRBD2. This CDR3 spans 13 amino acids. Unmatched junction bases numbered 5, after V lost 8 bases and J lost 6 bases. Germline V gene sequence: CDR1 ENHRY, CDR2 SYGVKD. In nucleotides, the CDR3 is TGTGCCATCGGGCGAGCGGGAGCCGGGGAGCTGTTTTTT. Translation: CAIGRAGAGELFF.

This chain uses TRBV11-3 with TRBJ1-2, with 9 bases aligning to TRBD1. Germline assignment: CDR1 SGHNT and CDR2 YENEEA. CDR3 length: 18 amino acids. V lost 4 bases and J lost 4; bases outside the gene matches: 16. CDR3 region: CASSYRDRVDSNSYGYTF. In DNA, the CDR3 is TGTGCCAGCAGCTACCGGGACAGGGTTGATTCAAATTCCTATGGCTACACCTTC.

The table lists this clone with a count of one. The V and J genes are TRBV28 and TRBJ1-1; D may be TRBD1 (6 bases). The CDR3 spans 14 residues. Deletions cut 6 bases from V and 3 bases from J, with 14 bases between. CDR1 is MDHEN, CDR2 SYDVKM, per germline. CDR3 nucleotides: TGTGCCAGCAGAAGACAAGGACAGTACACTGAAGCTTTCTTT. The encoded protein is CASRRQGQYTEAFF.

This chain uses TRBV7-3 with TRBJ2-3; 7 nucleotides match TRBD1. From germline, CDR1 is SGHTA and CDR2 FQGTGA. V trimming: 3 bases; J trimming: 8 bases; junction bases outside the gene matches: 2. The CDR3 spans 12 residues. CDR3 DNA: TGTGCCAGCAGCTTGACAGGGACTACGCAGTATTTT. Amino acid sequence: CASSLTGTTQYF. Drawing the rest from reference TRBV7-3 and TRBJ2-3, the complete variable domain is GAGVSQTPSNKVTEKGKYVELRCDPISGHTALYWYRQSLGQGPEFLIYFQGTGAADDSGLPNDRFFAVRPEGSVSTLKIQRTERGDSAVYLCASSLTGTTQYFGPGTRLTVL.

A few counts support this clone. A read error may explain this, as a much larger clone is one base away. The sample has other DNA sequences that encode this CDR3 too. J is TRBJ2-7 and V is TRBV4-1, with 8 nucleotides matching TRBD2. CDR3 length equals 15 residues. Germline V gives CDR1 MGHRA, CDR2 YSYEKL. The V and J ends lost 0 bases and 0 bases, in that order; junction bases with no gene match: 1. This CDR3 reads CASSQDLAGSYEQYF. The CDR3 DNA reads TGCGCCAGCAGCCAAGATCTAGCGGGCTCCTACGAGCAGTACTTC.

This clone has a single count. The V and J genes are TRBV9 and TRBJ2-3; D is ambiguous. CDR3 size: 13 residues. Germline V lookup: CDR1 SGDLS, CDR2 YYNGEE. V lost 0 bases, J lost 10 bases, and 12 bases lay in between. CDR3: CASSVGIQEAQYF. DNA for the CDR3: TGTGCCAGCAGCGTAGGAATCCAGGAAGCGCAGTATTTT.

The rearrangement uses TRBV5-1 and TRBJ2-7, with unresolved D. The CDR3 consists of 18 residues. Trimming took off 1 base at V and 3 bases at J, with 23 bases between the two ends. CDR1 is SGHRS and CDR2 is YFSETQ in the germline V gene. CDR3 nucleotides: TGCGCCAGCAGCTTGTCCCGATTCCGTGGCAGGAGCTACTACGAGCAGTACTTC. Protein: CASSLSRFRGRSYYEQYF.